The T cell receptor beta chain under discussion was sequenced for a study of T cells expressing NK-cell markers. Overall study context: The sequencing cohort of eight donors included seven HCMV-seropositive individuals and one seronegative individual.

Study findings and constraints: Similarly, these clonotypes led the CD3+CD56-NKG2C+ fraction as well in a few donors.

A remark on this clonotype: Its cognate antigen is unknown.

The CDR3 is made up of 15 amino acids. The V gene's germline CDR1 is SGHNT and CDR2 YYREEE (reference sequence). TCRdb re-called the 5' RACE reads and gives one entry per CDR3 protein, without DNA. The sample yields about 160,000 distinct CDR3 sequences, of which the top ten take up under 20%. The sequence was obtained from a woman aged 18 to 75 in good health. The sequenced sample consisted of blood T cells: a sorted CD56 or NKG2C T cell subset, CD4+ or CD8+ T cells, or bulk PBMC T cells (not recorded which). The rearrangement links TRBV5-4 to TRBJ2-1; TCRdb indicates TRBD1, and absent DNA this call remains unverified. This chain's CDR3 is CASSLERGGANEQFF.